This T cell receptor (beta chain) stems from a study of T cell responses to AZD1222 COVID-19 vaccine. Study-wide results and limits: Spike-specific TCR breadth and depth both grew after two AZD1222 doses. Seropositivity was recorded at baseline in only 6 or 7 AZD1222 recipients. Donors were mostly white British, more females; clonal diversity possibly underestimated.

This CDR3 contains 17 residues. Germline V lookup: CDR1 SEHNR, CDR2 FQNEAQ (reference sequence). Trimming stripped 1 base from V and 3 bases from J, with 18 bases between. This clone rates as large. Its antigen is as yet unknown. Assay: immunoSEQ multiplex PCR; the TCRdb copy retains only in-frame clones and omits some. Of 100,000 to 120,000 clones listed, 94% are singletons. This receptor was obtained from an adult who received the AZD1222 COVID-19 vaccine. This chain joins TRBV7-9 and TRBJ1-1, with D uncertain. Sequencing was performed on peripheral blood, taken 28 days after the second AZD1222 dose. The CDR3 nucleotides are TGTGCCAGCAGCTTAGTTATTCCCCCTCCGTGGGACACTGAAGCTTTCTTT. Protein product: CASSLVIPPPWDTEAFF.